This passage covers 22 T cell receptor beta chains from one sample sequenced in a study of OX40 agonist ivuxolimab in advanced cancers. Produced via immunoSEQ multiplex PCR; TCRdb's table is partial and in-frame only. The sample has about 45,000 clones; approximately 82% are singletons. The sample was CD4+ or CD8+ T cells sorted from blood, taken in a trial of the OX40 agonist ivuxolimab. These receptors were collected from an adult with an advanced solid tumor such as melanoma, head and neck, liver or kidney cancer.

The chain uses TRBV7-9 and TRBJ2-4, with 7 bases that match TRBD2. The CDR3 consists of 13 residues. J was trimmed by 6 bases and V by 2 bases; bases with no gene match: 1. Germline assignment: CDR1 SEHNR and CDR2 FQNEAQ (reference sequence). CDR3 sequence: CASSLWEGNIQYF. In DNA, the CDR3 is TGTGCCAGCAGCTTATGGGAGGGAAACATTCAGTACTTC. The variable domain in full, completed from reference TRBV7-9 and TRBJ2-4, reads DTGVSQNPRHKITKRGQNVTFRCDPISEHNRLYWYRQTLGQGPEFLTYFQNEAQLEKSRLLSDRFSAERPKGSFSTLEIQRTEQGDSAMYLCASSLWEGNIQYFGAGTRLSVL.

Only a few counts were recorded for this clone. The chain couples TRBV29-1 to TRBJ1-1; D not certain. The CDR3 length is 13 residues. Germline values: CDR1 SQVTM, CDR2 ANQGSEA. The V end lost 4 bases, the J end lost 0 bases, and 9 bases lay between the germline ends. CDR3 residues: CSVGSRLNTEAFF. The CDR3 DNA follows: TGCAGCGTTGGGAGCCGATTGAACACTGAAGCTTTCTTT.

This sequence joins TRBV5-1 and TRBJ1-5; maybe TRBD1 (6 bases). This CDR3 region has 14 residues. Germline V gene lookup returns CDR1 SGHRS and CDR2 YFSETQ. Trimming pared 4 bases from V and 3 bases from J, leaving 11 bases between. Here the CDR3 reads CASSPDSHNQPQHF. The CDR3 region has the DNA TGCGCCAGCAGCCCGGACAGTCACAATCAGCCCCAGCATTTT. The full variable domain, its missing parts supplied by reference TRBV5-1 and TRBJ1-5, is KAGVTQTPRYLIKTRGQQVTLSCSPISGHRSVSWYQQTPGQGLQFLFEYFSETQRNKGNFPGRFSGRQFSNSRSEMNVSTLELGDSALYLCASSPDSHNQPQHFGDGTRLSIL.

The CDR3 spells CASSPHIPGGELFF. The DNA of the CDR3 is TGTGCCAGTAGTCCCCACATCCCGGGCGGGGAGCTGTTTTTT. The chain is built from TRBV19 and TRBJ2-2; D remains ambiguous. This CDR3 has 14 amino acids. Germline V gene sequence: CDR1 LNHDA, CDR2 SQIVND (reference sequence). Between the trimmed V and J ends, which lost 5 bases and 7 bases, there was a span of 14 bases.

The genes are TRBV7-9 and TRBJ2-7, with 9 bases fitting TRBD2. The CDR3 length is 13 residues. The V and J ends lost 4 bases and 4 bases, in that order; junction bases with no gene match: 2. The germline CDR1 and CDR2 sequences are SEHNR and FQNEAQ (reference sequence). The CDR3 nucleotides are TGTGCCAGCAGCTCTAGCGGGGTATACGAGCAGTACTTC. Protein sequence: CASSSSGVYEQYF. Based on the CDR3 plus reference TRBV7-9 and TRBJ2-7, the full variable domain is DTGVSQNPRHKITKRGQNVTFRCDPISEHNRLYWYRQTLGQGPEFLTYFQNEAQLEKSRLLSDRFSAERPKGSFSTLEIQRTEQGDSAMYLCASSSSGVYEQYFGPGTRLTVT.

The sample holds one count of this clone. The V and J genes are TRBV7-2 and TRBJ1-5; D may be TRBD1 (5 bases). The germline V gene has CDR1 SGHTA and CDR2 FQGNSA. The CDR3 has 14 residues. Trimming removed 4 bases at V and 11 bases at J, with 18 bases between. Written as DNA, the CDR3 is TGTGCCAGCAGCTCGTTCTTCGGGGAGGGGACCCAGCATTTT. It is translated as CASSSFFGEGTQHF.

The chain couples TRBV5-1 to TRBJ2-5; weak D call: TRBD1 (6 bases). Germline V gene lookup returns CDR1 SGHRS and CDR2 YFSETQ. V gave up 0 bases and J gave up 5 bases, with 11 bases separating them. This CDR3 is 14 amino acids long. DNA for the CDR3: TGCGCCAGCAGCTTGGGGGCCCAGGGGGAGACCCAGTACTTC. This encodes CASSLGAQGETQYF.

The CDR3, as DNA: TGTGCCAGCAGTGAAGAGGCTCTGGGGGTCTATAACTATGGCTACACCTTC. This gives the protein CASSEEALGVYNYGYTF. The rearrangement joins TRBV6-1 to TRBJ1-2, with D tentatively TRBD1 (5 bases). The CDR3 totals 17 residues. The germline CDR1 and CDR2 sequences are MNHNS and SASEGT. Trimming removed 1 base from V and 1 base from J, with 16 bases in between.

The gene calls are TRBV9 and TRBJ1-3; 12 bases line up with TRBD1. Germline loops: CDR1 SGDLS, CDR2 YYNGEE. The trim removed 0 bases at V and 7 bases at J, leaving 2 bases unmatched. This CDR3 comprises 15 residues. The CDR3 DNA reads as TGTGCCAGCAGCGTAGGGGGACAGGGGGCCAACACCATATATTTT. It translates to CASSVGGQGANTIYF.

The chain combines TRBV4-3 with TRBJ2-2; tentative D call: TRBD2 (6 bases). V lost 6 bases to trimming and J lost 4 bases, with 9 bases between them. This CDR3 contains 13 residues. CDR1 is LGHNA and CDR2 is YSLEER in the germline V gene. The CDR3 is CASRLGGTGELFF. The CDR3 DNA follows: TGCGCCAGCAGACTGGGGGGCACCGGGGAGCTGTTTTTT.

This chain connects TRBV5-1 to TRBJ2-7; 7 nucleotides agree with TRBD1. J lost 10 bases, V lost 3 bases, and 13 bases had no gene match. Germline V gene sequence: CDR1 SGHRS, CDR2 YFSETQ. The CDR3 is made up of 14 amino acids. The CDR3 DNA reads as TGCGCCAGCAGCTACGGGACAGAACTACTTTTACAGTACTTC. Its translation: CASSYGTELLLQYF. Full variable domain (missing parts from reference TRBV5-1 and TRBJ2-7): KAGVTQTPRYLIKTRGQQVTLSCSPISGHRSVSWYQQTPGQGLQFLFEYFSETQRNKGNFPGRFSGRQFSNSRSEMNVSTLELGDSALYLCASSYGTELLLQYFGPGTRLTVT.

CDR3 loop: CASSPSGLAGPNEQFF. CDR3 sequence (DNA): TGTGCCAGCTCACCATCGGGACTAGCGGGACCCAATGAGCAGTTCTTC. The chain carries TRBV18 and TRBJ2-1; 13 nucleotides match TRBD2. Unmatched junction bases numbered 4, after V lost 2 bases and J lost 6 bases. From germline, CDR1 is KGHSH and CDR2 LQKENI. There are 16 residues in the CDR3.

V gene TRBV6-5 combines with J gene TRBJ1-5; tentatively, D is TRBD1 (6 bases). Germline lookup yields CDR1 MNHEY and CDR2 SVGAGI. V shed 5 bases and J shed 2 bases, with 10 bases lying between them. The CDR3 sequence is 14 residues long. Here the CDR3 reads CASSHREGNQPQHF. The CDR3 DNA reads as TGTGCCAGCAGTCACAGGGAGGGCAATCAGCCCCAGCATTTT.

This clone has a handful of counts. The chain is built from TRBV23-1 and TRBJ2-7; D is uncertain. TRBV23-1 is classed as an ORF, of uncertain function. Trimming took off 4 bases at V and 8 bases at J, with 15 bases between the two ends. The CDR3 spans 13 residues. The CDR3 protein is CASSLTSLLQQYF. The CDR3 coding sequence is TGCGCCAGCAGTCTGACGTCCTTGTTACAGCAGTACTTC.

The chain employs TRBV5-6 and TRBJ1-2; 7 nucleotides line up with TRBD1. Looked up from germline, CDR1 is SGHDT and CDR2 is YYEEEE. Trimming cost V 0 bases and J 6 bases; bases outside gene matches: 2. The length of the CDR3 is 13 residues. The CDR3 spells CASSLVGTDGYTF. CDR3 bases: TGTGCCAGCAGCTTGGTTGGGACAGATGGCTACACCTTC.

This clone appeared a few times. The CDR3 coding sequence is TGTGCCAGCAGTGACTCGACAGGGACTGGCAATCAGCCCCAGCATTTT. Translated: CASSDSTGTGNQPQHF. The chain carries TRBV2 and TRBJ1-5; 7 positions agree with TRBD1. Unmatched junction bases numbered 7, after V lost 3 bases and J lost 2 bases. Germline V gene sequence: CDR1 SNHLY, CDR2 FYNNEI. This CDR3 comprises 16 residues.

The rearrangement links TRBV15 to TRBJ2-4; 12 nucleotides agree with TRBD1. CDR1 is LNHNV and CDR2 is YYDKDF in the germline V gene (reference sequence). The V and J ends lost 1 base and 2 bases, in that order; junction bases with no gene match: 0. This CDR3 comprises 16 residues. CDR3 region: CATSRGDRGPKNIQYF. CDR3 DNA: TGTGCCACCAGCAGAGGGGACAGGGGGCCCAAAAACATTCAGTACTTC.

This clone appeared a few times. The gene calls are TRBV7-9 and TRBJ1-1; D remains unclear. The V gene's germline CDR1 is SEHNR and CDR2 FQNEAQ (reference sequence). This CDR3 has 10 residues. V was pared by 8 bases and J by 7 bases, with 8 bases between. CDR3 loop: CASPDGEAFF. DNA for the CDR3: TGTGCCAGCCCCGACGGTGAAGCTTTCTTT.

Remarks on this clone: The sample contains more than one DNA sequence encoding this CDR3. CDR3 sequence (DNA): TGTGCTAGTGGTTTGGCGGGACCTTTGGGATCTGGGGCCAACGTCCTGACTTTC. This translates into CASGLAGPLGSGANVLTF. This chain uses TRBV12-5 with TRBJ2-6; the D call may be TRBD1 or TRBD2 (5 bases each). Looked up from germline, CDR1 is LGHNT and CDR2 is FRNRAP. The CDR3 spans 18 residues. Trimming removed 1 base from V and 1 base from J, with 14 bases in between.

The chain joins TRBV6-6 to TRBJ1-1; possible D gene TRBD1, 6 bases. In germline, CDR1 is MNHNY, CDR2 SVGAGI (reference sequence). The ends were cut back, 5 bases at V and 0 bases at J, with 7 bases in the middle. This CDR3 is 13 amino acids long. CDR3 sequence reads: CASSGDMNTEAFF. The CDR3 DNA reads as TGTGCCAGCAGTGGGGACATGAACACTGAAGCTTTCTTT.

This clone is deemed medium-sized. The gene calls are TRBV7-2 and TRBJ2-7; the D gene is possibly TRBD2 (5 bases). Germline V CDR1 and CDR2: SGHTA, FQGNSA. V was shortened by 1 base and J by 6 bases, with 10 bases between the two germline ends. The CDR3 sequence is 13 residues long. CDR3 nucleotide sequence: TGTGCCAGCAGCTTAGATTTACGGGGCGAGCAGTACTTC. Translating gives CASSLDLRGEQYF.

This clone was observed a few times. This CDR3 reads CASSNYHTGTSGYEQYF. Here the CDR3 DNA reads TGTGCCAGCTCCAATTACCATACGGGGACTAGCGGTTACGAGCAGTACTTC. The genes are TRBV18 and TRBJ2-7, with 11 nucleotides matching TRBD2. Germline-derived CDR1 and CDR2 are KGHSH and LQKENI. V was clipped by 6 bases and J by 4 bases; unmatched bases: 14. This CDR3 comprises 17 residues.